The 16 T cell receptor beta chains below were found in one sample sequenced in a study of T-cell memory formation after mild COVID-19. In TCRdb, the 5' RACE reads were re-called with MiXCR into one record per CDR3 protein. This table has 250,000 to 300,000 distinct CDR3 sequences, roughly 18% appearing once. The sample consisted of PBMCs or a T cell subset sorted from them (not recorded which). The receptors originated from a man younger than 30 who had mild COVID-19 (a few samples of this study predate the infection). Cell type and time point are not known.

CDR3 in DNA: TGTGCCAGCAGCGTAGTTGCGGCTAATGAGCAGTTCTTC. It encodes CASSVVAANEQFF. The chain links TRBV9 to TRBJ2-1; D is undetermined. CDR3 size: 13 residues. Trimming removed 0 bases at V and 7 bases at J, with 8 bases between. CDR1 SGDLS and CDR2 YYNGEE come from the germline V gene.

This clonotype has just a few counts. The DNA for the CDR3 is TGTGCCAGCAGTTTACTGGCTGGCTATGGCTACACCTTC. As protein: CASSLLAGYGYTF. The genes are TRBV12-3 or TRBV12-4 and TRBJ1-2; D is ambiguous. The CDR3 has 13 amino acids. V was cut by 2 bases and J by 4 bases, with 8 bases left in between.

This clonotype was picked up a small number of times. The genes are TRBV5-4 and TRBJ2-3; TRBD2 agrees at 10 bases. This CDR3 region has 14 residues. V shed 4 bases and J 5 bases; nucleotides not matched to a gene: 4. The germline CDR1 and CDR2 sequences are SGHNT and YYREEE (reference sequence). The CDR3 protein is CASSPLAGEDTQYF. CDR3 nucleotides: TGTGCCAGCAGCCCCCTAGCGGGGGAAGATACGCAGTATTTT.

This clonotype was seen a few times. CDR3 in amino acids: CASSRNSGGSTDTQYF. CDR3 sequence (DNA): TGTGCCAGCTCACGTAATAGCGGGGGCAGCACAGATACGCAGTATTTT. J is TRBJ2-3 and V is TRBV18; TRBD2 matches at 9 bases. V shed 4 bases and J 0 bases; nucleotides not matched to a gene: 5. CDR3 size: 16 residues. Looked up from germline, CDR1 is KGHSH and CDR2 is LQKENI.

In this sample, this clonotype turned up a few times. The gene calls are TRBV7-2 and TRBJ1-1; no firm D call. The CDR3 is 15 residues long. Germline V lookup: CDR1 SGHTA, CDR2 FQGNSA. Trimming pared 5 bases from V and 5 bases from J, leaving 18 bases between. CDR3 DNA sequence: TGTGCCAGCAGCCCAAGGCTGGGATATAGGACTGAAGCTTTCTTT. Its protein product is CASSPRLGYRTEAFF.

The chain joins TRBV29-1 to TRBJ2-1; no reliable D call. CDR1 SQVTM and CDR2 ANQGSEA come from the germline V gene. Trimming took 7 bases from V and 4 from J, leaving 14 bases between them. The CDR3 extends over 13 amino acids. CDR3 nucleotide sequence: TGCAGCGCTAGACATATAGATTACAATGAGCAGTTCTTC. Translated, it gives CSARHIDYNEQFF.

V and J are TRBV6-2 or TRBV6-3 and TRBJ2-7, with 7 nucleotides matching TRBD2. There are 13 residues in the CDR3. Per germline, CDR1 MNHEY and CDR2 SVGEGT. V dropped 6 bases and J dropped 2; count of bases not matched to a gene: 4. The CDR3 loop is CASRKAGTYEQYV. Here the CDR3 DNA reads TGTGCCAGCAGAAAAGCGGGAACCTACGAGCAGTACGTC.

V gene TRBV5-1 combines with J gene TRBJ1-4; a weak D match, TRBD1 (5 bases). Germline CDR1 is SGHRS and CDR2 is YFSETQ. CDR3 length equals 14 residues. V shed 3 bases and J shed 6 bases, with 12 bases lying between them. Written as DNA, the CDR3 is TGCGCCAGCAGCTCTGACAGAGCTGATGAAAAACTGTTTTTT. It encodes CASSSDRADEKLFF.

This clonotype came up a few times. In nucleotides, the CDR3 is TGTGCCAGTAGCGGTTTCCCCTACGAGCAGTACTTC. The encoded protein is CASSGFPYEQYF. The gene calls are TRBV19 and TRBJ2-7; the D is unclear. CDR1 is LNHDA and CDR2 is SQIVND in the germline V gene (reference sequence). CDR3 length: 12 residues. V was clipped by 6 bases and J by 2 bases, with 8 bases between them.

CDR3 sequence (DNA): TGTGCCAGCAGCAGAACAGGGAGATGGTCCTACGAGCAGTACTTC. Its translation is CASSRTGRWSYEQYF. The chain recombines TRBV6-5 with TRBJ2-7, with TRBD1 as a possible D gene (6 bases). V lost 6 bases to trimming and J lost 1 base, with 16 bases between them. Per germline, CDR1 MNHEY and CDR2 SVGAGI. The CDR3 loop spans 15 amino acids.

The chain combines TRBV7-3 with TRBJ2-3; TRBD2 aligns across 12 bases. In germline, CDR1 is SGHTA, CDR2 FQGTGA. V was pared by 8 bases and J by 2 bases, with 5 bases of the junction left unmatched. This CDR3 contains 15 residues. CDR3 residues: CASGLAGGPTDTQYF. The CDR3 nucleotides read TGTGCCAGCGGCCTAGCGGGGGGGCCCACAGATACGCAGTATTTT.

The sample holds a few counts of this clonotype. V is TRBV7-2 and J is TRBJ2-5; TRBD2 aligns across 9 bases. Germline trimming cut 5 bases from V and 1 base from J; bases unmatched to any gene: 5. The germline V gene has CDR1 SGHTA and CDR2 FQGNSA. The CDR3 has 15 amino acids. DNA of the CDR3: TGTGCCAGCAGCGGCGTTAGCGGGGGCCAAGAGACCCAGTACTTC. This codes for CASSGVSGGQETQYF.

The rearrangement uses TRBV4-2 and TRBJ2-7; D may be TRBD2 (6 bases). This CDR3 has 17 amino acids. CDR1 LGHNA and CDR2 YNFKEQ come from the germline V gene. Deletions cut 1 base from V and 2 bases from J, with 18 bases between. The CDR3 region has the DNA TGTGCCAGCAGCCAAGGGGAACCGGGACTCCCAGCCTACGAGCAGTACTTC. Amino acid sequence: CASSQGEPGLPAYEQYF.

This clonotype was observed a few times. The chain carries TRBV5-1 and TRBJ1-4, with D possibly being TRBD1 (5 bases). V was shortened by 4 bases and J by 2 bases, with 18 bases between the two germline ends. In germline, CDR1 is SGHRS, CDR2 YFSETQ. The CDR3 contains 17 residues. The CDR3 here is CASSSLPRGGTNEKLFF. The CDR3 DNA sequence: TGCGCCAGCAGCAGCCTACCAAGGGGAGGCACTAATGAAAAACTGTTTTTT.

This rearrangement joins TRBV20-1 to TRBJ2-5, with D possibly being TRBD1 (7 bases). Germline V gene lookup returns CDR1 DFQATT and CDR2 SNEGSKA (reference sequence). V lost 0 bases, J lost 5 bases, and 13 bases lay in between. The CDR3 is 14 amino acids. The CDR3 coding sequence is TGCAGTGCTAGAGAGCAGACAGGGAGGGAGACCCAGTACTTC. It encodes CSAREQTGRETQYF.

This clonotype came up a few times. V and J are TRBV29-1 and TRBJ1-2; TRBD1 agrees at 7 bases. Losses at the gene ends were 3 bases for V and 3 bases for J; bases not matched to a gene: 10. Germline assignment: CDR1 SQVTM and CDR2 ANQGSEA. The CDR3 length is 15 residues. CDR3 amino acids: CSVDGGTADDYGYTF. The CDR3 nucleotides are TGCAGCGTTGATGGGGGGACAGCGGACGACTATGGCTACACCTTC.